A single sample is the source of the 17 T cell receptor beta chains below, sequenced in a study of blood T cell repertoires in COVID-19. Profiled with immunoSEQ multiplex PCR; TCRdb holds only in-frame clones, not every one. The sample contains roughly 23,000 clones, 91% of which appear only once. The specimen was peripheral blood. Source of these receptors: an older woman with active COVID-19.

The chain uses TRBV7-3 and TRBJ2-3; no clear D gene. The CDR3 has 13 amino acids. CDR1 SGHTA and CDR2 FQGTGA come from the germline V gene. The V and J ends lost 5 bases and 1 base respectively, with 7 bases between them. The DNA of the CDR3 is TGTGCCAGCAGCCCCCCGGGCACAGATACGCAGTATTTT. Its protein product is CASSPPGTDTQYF.

The rearrangement uses TRBV18 and TRBJ2-3, with TRBD1 matching 8 bases. V shed 4 bases, J shed 8 bases, and the junction held 5 bases outside the gene matches. Germline V lookup: CDR1 KGHSH, CDR2 LQKENI. The CDR3 is 13 residues long. CDR3 sequence: CASSQQGAATQYF. CDR3 nucleotides: TGTGCCAGCTCACAGCAGGGGGCGGCTACGCAGTATTTT.

The J gene is TRBJ2-5, the V gene TRBV28, with 10 bases that match TRBD1. V gave up 5 bases and J gave up 5 bases; unmatched junction bases: 14. The CDR3 covers 17 residues. Germline CDR1 reads MDHEN; CDR2 reads SYDVKM. The CDR3 protein is CASSPPSWTGGRETQYF. CDR3 DNA sequence: TGTGCCAGCAGTCCCCCATCCTGGACAGGGGGTCGGGAGACCCAGTACTTC.

This CDR3 reads CASSATGTGNEKLFF. Here the CDR3 DNA reads TGTGCCAGCAGCGCCACCGGGACAGGAAATGAAAAACTGTTTTTT. The rearrangement joins TRBV5-8 to TRBJ1-4; 8 bases are shared with TRBD1. V shed 4 bases and J 5 bases; nucleotides not matched to a gene: 7. CDR1 is SGHTS and CDR2 is YDEGEE in the germline V gene. The CDR3 totals 15 residues.

The V gene is TRBV28, the J gene TRBJ1-6; unclear D gene. There are 12 residues in the CDR3. V was trimmed by 10 bases and J by 6 bases, leaving 10 bases between them. CDR1 is MDHEN and CDR2 is SYDVKM in the germline V gene. The CDR3 sequence is CATSRVNSPLHF. In DNA form, the CDR3 reads TGTGCCACCTCTCGGGTTAATTCACCCCTCCACTTT.

This chain links TRBV6-6 with TRBJ2-4; D remains ambiguous. Trimming took 0 bases from V and 6 from J, leaving 6 bases between them. Germline lookup yields CDR1 MNHNY and CDR2 SVGAGI (reference sequence). This CDR3 is 13 amino acids long. The DNA of the CDR3 is TGTGCCAGCAGTTACTCAACGGGAAACATTCAGTACTTC. Translated, it gives CASSYSTGNIQYF.

The chain recombines TRBV19 with TRBJ1-1, with a possible D match to TRBD1 (5 bases). Germline V gene sequence: CDR1 LNHDA, CDR2 SQIVND (reference sequence). Trimming took off 5 bases at V and 5 bases at J, with 15 bases between the two ends. The CDR3 extends over 14 amino acids. The CDR3 protein is CASSAPGFGTEAFF. The CDR3 DNA is TGTGCCAGTAGTGCCCCAGGGTTTGGGACTGAAGCTTTCTTT.

This clone has a single count. The chain carries TRBV7-2 and TRBJ2-5, with D possibly being TRBD2 (5 bases). CDR1 and CDR2 from the germline V gene are SGHTA and FQGNSA. Trimming removed 1 base at V and 7 bases at J, with 10 bases between. This CDR3 has 13 amino acids. The CDR3 loop reads CASSLEREGTQYF. As DNA, the CDR3 is TGTGCCAGCAGCTTAGAGAGAGAGGGGACCCAGTACTTC.

This chain links TRBV7-3 with TRBJ1-5, with a tentative D call TRBD1 (6 bases). Per germline, CDR1 SGHTA and CDR2 FQGTGA. The CDR3 consists of 15 residues. Between the trimmed V and J ends, which lost 5 bases and 8 bases, there was a span of 19 bases. CDR3 DNA sequence: TGTGCCAGCAGCCCCGTGGGGGGGCGGTCGGAGCCCCAGCATTTT. Its translation: CASSPVGGRSEPQHF.

In its sample, this clone was seen a few times. The chain carries TRBV5-6 and TRBJ1-2; D is uncertain. The germline CDR1 and CDR2 sequences are SGHDT and YYEEEE. The length of the CDR3 is 15 residues. V was shortened by 0 bases and J by 1 base, with 10 bases between the two germline ends. Here the CDR3 DNA reads TGTGCCAGCAGCTTGGGAGAACCGATTAACTATGGCTACACCTTC. Its translation: CASSLGEPINYGYTF.

The chain employs TRBV7-2 and TRBJ1-1; maybe TRBD1 (6 bases). The CDR3 spans 14 residues. The germline gives CDR1 SGHTA, CDR2 FQGNSA. V was clipped by 6 bases and J by 2 bases, with 13 bases between them. The CDR3 is CASSSNRANTEAFF. Written as DNA, the CDR3 is TGTGCCAGCAGTTCGAACAGGGCCAACACTGAAGCTTTCTTT.

The chain uses TRBV7-2 and TRBJ2-1; D is uncertain. Germline CDR1 SGHTA, CDR2 FQGNSA. Trimming took 4 bases from V and 7 from J, leaving 14 bases between them. CDR3 length equals 14 residues. CDR3 residues: CASSSTKLANEQFF. DNA of the CDR3: TGTGCCAGCAGCTCAACTAAACTCGCAAATGAGCAGTTCTTC. The full variable domain, with the rest looked up from reference TRBV7-2 and TRBJ2-1, is GAGVSQSPSNKVTEKGKDVELRCDPISGHTALYWYRQSLGQGLEFLIYFQGNSAPDKSGLPSDRFSAERTGGSVSTLTIQRTQQEDSAVYLCASSSTKLANEQFFGPGTRLTVL.

The rearrangement joins TRBV10-3 to TRBJ2-7; D is unclear. The length of the CDR3 is 15 residues. Germline V lookup: CDR1 ENHRY, CDR2 SYGVKD. V was shortened by 4 bases and J by 0 bases, with 13 bases between the two germline ends. CDR3 DNA: TGTGCCATCAGTGGCTCGACTCGCGGCTCCTACGAGCAGTACTTC. Amino acids: CAISGSTRGSYEQYF.

The CDR3 reads CASSYSSAGSTEAFF. As DNA, the CDR3 is TGTGCCAGCAGTTACTCCTCCGCAGGAAGCACTGAAGCTTTCTTT. V usage is TRBV6-5 and J usage is TRBJ1-1; D remains ambiguous. The germline V and J ends were trimmed by 0 bases and 4 bases, with 12 bases remaining between them. CDR1 MNHEY and CDR2 SVGAGI come from the germline V gene. The CDR3 has 15 residues.

The chain carries TRBV12-5 and TRBJ1-1, with D unclear. Germline-derived CDR1 and CDR2 are LGHNT and FRNRAP. The CDR3 covers 13 residues. V lost 2 bases and J 5 bases, leaving 9 bases between the germline ends. CDR3 region: CASGLSSGTEAFF. DNA of the CDR3: TGTGCTAGTGGTTTGTCATCGGGGACTGAAGCTTTCTTT. Based on the CDR3 plus reference TRBV12-5 and TRBJ1-1, the full variable domain is DARVTQTPRHKVTEMGQEVTMRCQPILGHNTVFWYRQTMMQGLELLAYFRNRAPLDDSGMPKDRFSAEMPDATLATLKIQPSEPRDSAVYFCASGLSSGTEAFFGQGTRLTVV.

V is TRBV27 and J is TRBJ2-2; D perhaps matches TRBD1 (5 bases). The CDR3 runs to 17 residues. Trimming pared 1 base from V and 0 bases from J, leaving 12 bases between. Germline V lookup: CDR1 MNHEY, CDR2 SMNVEV (reference sequence). The CDR3 loop reads CASSLWHRYANTGELFF. DNA for the CDR3: TGTGCCAGCAGTTTATGGCACAGGTACGCGAACACCGGGGAGCTGTTTTTT.

V and J are TRBV19 and TRBJ1-5; weak D call: TRBD1 (5 bases). Germline-derived CDR1 and CDR2 are LNHDA and SQIVND (reference sequence). CDR3 length: 14 residues. The V and J ends lost 6 bases and 6 bases respectively, with 15 bases between them. The CDR3 DNA reads TGTGCCAGTAGCGTCGGCAGGGTCGGTCAGCCCCAGCATTTT. Its protein is CASSVGRVGQPQHF.